The subject of this entry is one T cell receptor beta chain. The CDR3 totals 16 residues. From germline, CDR1 is DFQATT and CDR2 SNEGSKA (reference sequence). Trimming cost V 0 bases and J 0 bases, with 13 bases left between them. Sample-barcoded 5' priming and a J-beta primer mix drove a second PCR of roughly 7 to 11 cycles. Every single cDNA molecule received a tag from a template-switch adaptor with 12 random nucleotides. Sequencing of every sample gave 2.5 million or more CDR3-containing paired-end reads. Via MiXCR, TCRdb re-called the 5' RACE reads, giving one row per CDR3 protein. The sample lists roughly 680,000 distinct CDR3 sequences; more than 40% were seen once. This sample was included in a study of blood T cells in healthy people across ages.

The sequencing sample was made of blood. This receptor was identified in a woman between 55 and 75 years old in good health. The chain joins TRBV20-1 to TRBJ2-3; D perhaps matches TRBD2 (5 bases). The CDR3 coding sequence is TGCAGTGCTAGAGATCTCGAGCGGTATAGCACAGATACGCAGTATTTT. It specifies CSARDLERYSTDTQYF.